This section outlines one T cell receptor beta chain sequence together with its context. The data derive from a study of blood T cell repertoires in COVID-19. As for the study in general: Samples taken during acute and convalescent COVID-19 were collected in the United States, Italy and Spain. In each case, the material was cDNA or gDNA derived from T cells, B-cell-depleted T cells, or PBMCs.

Enrolled through a virtual design, the participants were between roughly 18 and 90 years of age and came from around 25 US areas. The germline gives CDR1 MNHNY, CDR2 SVGAGI (reference sequence). V lost 2 bases and J 8 bases, leaving 12 bases between the germline ends. The CDR3 spans 14 residues. Profiling relied on immunoSEQ multiplex PCR, and the TCRdb table lists in-frame clones only, not all of them. The data hold 350,000 to 400,000 clones, with roughly nine tenths observed a single time. V usage is TRBV6-6 and J usage is TRBJ1-4; possibly TRBD1 for D (5 bases). The sequence derives from a woman aged 25 to 39 who had recovered from COVID-19. The sequencing sample was made of PBMCs or T cells enriched from blood (not recorded which). The CDR3 region is CASSYGQGWEKLFF. In DNA, the CDR3 is TGTGCCAGCAGTTACGGGCAGGGCTGGGAAAAACTGTTTTTT.